The TCR beta chain described here comes from a study of blood T cell repertoires in COVID-19. Study in general: Acute-phase and convalescent COVID-19 samples originated in the United States, Italy and Spain. From T cells, B-cell-depleted T cells, or PBMCs came the material, which was cDNA or gDNA.

CDR1 LGHNA and CDR2 YNFKEQ come from the germline V gene. V was trimmed by 4 bases and J by 0 bases, leaving 16 bases between them. This CDR3 has 16 amino acids. In the original analysis: Reference gene primer amplification gave nucleated cell count estimates. The protocol was immunoSEQ multiplex PCR, while the TCRdb copy is restricted to in-frame clones and leaves out a portion. For V, J and clone size, that table is used; D and trimming come from the DNA. The sample carries roughly 120,000 clones, 70% to 90% recorded once. The receptor was isolated from a woman aged 50 to 60 with acute or convalescent COVID-19. The V gene is TRBV4-2, the J gene TRBJ2-7, with D maybe TRBD2 (5 bases). Material: peripheral blood. DNA of the CDR3: TGTGCCAGCAGCCGTCTTCTGGAGGCCCTCTCCTACGAGCAGTACTTC. Residues: CASSRLLEALSYEQYF.